The clone carrying this TCR beta chain was observed many times. Its antigen is still unknown. The sample is drawn from a study of response to subunit inactivated influenza vaccine. TCRdb used MiXCR to reprocess the RT-PCR reads, holding one entry per CDR3 protein. The profile covers some 850,000 distinct CDR3 sequences, with less than 20% appearing a single time and 11% taken by the ten largest. This CDR3 spans 18 amino acids. J lost 1 base, V lost 5 bases, and 14 bases had no gene match. Study-level findings and limits: Authors suggested few new T cells are recruited by each seasonal influenza vaccination.

The J gene is TRBJ1-1, the V gene TRBV12-3 or TRBV12-4; TRBD1 matches at 9 bases. The receptor was isolated from a man in his fifties or sixties who received an inactivated influenza vaccine. The starting material was PBMCs from blood, obtained less than 6 days after vaccination. The CDR3 is CASSRQRWDREENTEAFF. The CDR3 DNA follows: TGTGCCAGCAGTCGCCAGAGGTGGGACAGGGAGGAGAACACTGAAGCTTTCTTT.